This paragraph covers one T cell receptor (beta chain) sequence. This sample is drawn from a study of blood T cell repertoires in COVID-19. About the study: COVID-19 samples from acute and convalescent phases originated in the United States, Italy and Spain. In each case, the material was cDNA or gDNA derived from T cells, B-cell-depleted T cells, or PBMCs.

Original methodology: Reference gene primer amplification in the assay estimated nucleated cell counts. The table came from immunoSEQ multiplex PCR; TCRdb's copy has only in-frame clones and leaves some out. For V, J and clone size, that table is used; D and trimming come from the DNA. Of more than 300,000 clones listed, 86% were seen once; the top ten hold around 1.7%. The germline CDR1 and CDR2 sequences are KGHSH and LQKENI. This CDR3 has 15 residues. J lost 6 bases, V lost 3 bases, and 8 bases had no gene match. The chain has TRBV18 and TRBJ2-7; 10 nucleotides match TRBD1. Specimen: peripheral blood. The clonotype originates from a woman in her fifties or sixties with acute or convalescent COVID-19. The CDR3 protein is CASSPGTGVRGEQYF. DNA of the CDR3: TGTGCCAGCTCACCCGGGACAGGGGTCAGAGGCGAGCAGTACTTC. The variable domain in full, completed from reference TRBV18 and TRBJ2-7, reads NAGVMQNPRHLVRRRGQEARLRCSPMKGHSHVYWYRQLPEEGLKFMVYLQKENIIDESGMPKERFSAEFPKEGPSILRIQQVVRGDSAAYFCASSPGTGVRGEQYFGPGTRLTVT.